This T cell receptor (beta chain) was sequenced for a study of T cells in Graves' hyperthyroidism and ophthalmopathy. With a duration under 2 months, the hyperthyroidism was newly diagnosed in patients aged 18 to 65. Trimming removed 1 base from V and 7 bases from J, with 14 bases in between. Germline CDR1 SGHDT, CDR2 YYEEEE. The CDR3 is 15 residues long. TCR beta CDR3 regions were amplified from RNA transcripts. HTBI primers were the set used in a first-round RT-PCR of the TCR CDR3. TCRdb reanalysed the multiplex PCR reads using MiXCR and keeps one entry per CDR3 protein. The sample records approximately 870,000 distinct CDR3 sequences, 38% being singletons.

This receptor was obtained from a man aged 18 to 35 with Graves' hyperthyroidism. The sequencing sample was made of blood. The chain combines TRBV5-6 with TRBJ1-4; no reliable D call. This CDR3 reads CASSLIRVSGEKLFF. CDR3 nucleotides: TGTGCCAGCAGCTTGATTAGGGTCTCAGGTGAAAAACTGTTTTTT.